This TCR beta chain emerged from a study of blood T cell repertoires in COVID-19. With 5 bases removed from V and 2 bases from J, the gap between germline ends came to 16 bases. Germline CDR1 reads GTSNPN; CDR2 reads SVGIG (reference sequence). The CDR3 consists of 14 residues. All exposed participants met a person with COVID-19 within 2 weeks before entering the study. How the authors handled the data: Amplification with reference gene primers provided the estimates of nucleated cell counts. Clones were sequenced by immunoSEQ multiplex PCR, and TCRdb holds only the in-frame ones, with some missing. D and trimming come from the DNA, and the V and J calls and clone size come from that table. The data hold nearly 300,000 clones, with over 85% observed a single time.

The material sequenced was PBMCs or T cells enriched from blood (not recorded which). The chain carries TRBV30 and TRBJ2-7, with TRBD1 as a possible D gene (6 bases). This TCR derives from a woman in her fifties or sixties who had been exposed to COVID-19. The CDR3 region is CAWDEDRLAYEQYF. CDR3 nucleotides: TGTGCCTGGGACGAAGACAGGCTAGCCTACGAGCAGTACTTC.